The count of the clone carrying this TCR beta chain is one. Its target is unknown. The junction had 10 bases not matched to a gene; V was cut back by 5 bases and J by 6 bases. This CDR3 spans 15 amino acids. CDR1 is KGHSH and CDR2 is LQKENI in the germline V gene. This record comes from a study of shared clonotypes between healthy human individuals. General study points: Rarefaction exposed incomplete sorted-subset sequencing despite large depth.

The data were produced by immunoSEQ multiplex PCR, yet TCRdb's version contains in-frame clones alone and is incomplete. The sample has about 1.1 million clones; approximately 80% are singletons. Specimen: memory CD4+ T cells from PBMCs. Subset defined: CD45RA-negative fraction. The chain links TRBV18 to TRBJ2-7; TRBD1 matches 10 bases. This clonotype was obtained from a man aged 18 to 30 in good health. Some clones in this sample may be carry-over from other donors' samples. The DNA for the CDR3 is TGTGCCAGCTCAAGCCGGGACAGGGGTCTGTTCGAGCAGTACTTC. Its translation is CASSSRDRGLFEQYF.